Listed below are T cell receptor beta chains from one sample, sequenced in a study of blood T cell repertoires in COVID-19. TCRdb's copy holds only in-frame clones and misses some; the assay was immunoSEQ multiplex PCR. Of some 110,000 clones in the sample, roughly nine tenths were seen once. What was sequenced was peripheral blood. The receptors come from a man between 65 and 85 years old who had recovered from COVID-19. Each CDR3 is given with its conserved first and last residue. A D gene is named only where the DNA matches it firmly. Size is stated for part of the rows, as once, few or many counts, or as a class when the clone is expanded.

d_gene: TRBD2
abundance: -
j_gene: TRBJ2-1
v_gene: TRBV15
CDR3aa: CATSKAGVPYNEQFF
CDR3nt: TGTGCCACCAGCAAGGCGGGAGTTCCCTACAATGAGCAGTTCTTC

d_gene: TRBD1
abundance: few
j_gene: TRBJ1-3
v_gene: TRBV7-9
CDR3aa: CASSFLGTAGNTIYF
CDR3nt: TGTGCCAGCAGCTTCCTCGGGACAGCTGGAAACACCATATATTTT

d_gene: -
abundance: -
j_gene: TRBJ2-7
v_gene: TRBV24-1
CDR3aa: CATSDSGTWNEQYF
CDR3nt: TGTGCCACCAGTGACTCAGGGACATGGAACGAGCAGTACTTC

d_gene: -
abundance: -
j_gene: TRBJ1-1
v_gene: TRBV6-5
CDR3aa: CARNTGSLRDTEAFF
CDR3nt: TGTGCCAGAAACACCGGGTCTCTGAGGGACACTGAAGCTTTCTTT

d_gene: TRBD2
abundance: -
j_gene: TRBJ2-1
v_gene: TRBV6-5
CDR3aa: CASSRLAGGADEQFF
CDR3nt: TGTGCCAGCAGCCGACTAGCGGGAGGGGCTGATGAGCAGTTCTTC

d_gene: TRBD1
abundance: -
j_gene: TRBJ1-2
v_gene: TRBV5-6
CDR3aa: CASSQGAWGYTF
CDR3nt: TGTGCCAGCAGTCAGGGGGCGTGGGGCTACACCTTC

d_gene: TRBD2
abundance: -
j_gene: TRBJ2-3
v_gene: TRBV18
CDR3aa: CASSPIRVAGADTQYF
CDR3nt: TGTGCCAGCTCACCGATTCGAGTAGCGGGAGCAGATACGCAGTATTTT

d_gene: TRBD2
abundance: -
j_gene: TRBJ2-5
v_gene: TRBV7-2
CDR3aa: CASSLVGLASAEETQYF
CDR3nt: TGTGCCAGCAGCTTAGTGGGACTAGCTTCAGCCGAAGAGACCCAGTACTTC

d_gene: TRBD2
abundance: -
j_gene: TRBJ2-1
v_gene: TRBV5-4
CDR3aa: CASSLRDYNDEQFF
CDR3nt: TGTGCCAGCAGCTTGAGGGACTACAATGATGAGCAGTTCTTC

d_gene: -
abundance: once
j_gene: TRBJ2-7
v_gene: TRBV11-2
CDR3aa: CASSLGPRGYSYEQYF
CDR3nt: TGTGCCAGCAGCTTAGGCCCGAGGGGGTACTCCTACGAGCAGTACTTC

d_gene: TRBD2
abundance: -
j_gene: TRBJ2-7
v_gene: TRBV7-2
CDR3aa: CASSSRSGLAGLYEQYF
CDR3nt: TGTGCCAGCAGCTCCCGATCCGGACTAGCGGGCCTCTACGAGCAGTACTTC

d_gene: TRBD2
abundance: -
j_gene: TRBJ2-1
v_gene: TRBV9
CDR3aa: CASSVTSAVEQFF
CDR3nt: TGTGCCAGCAGCGTGACTAGCGCGGTTGAGCAGTTCTTC

d_gene: -
abundance: -
j_gene: TRBJ1-2
v_gene: TRBV13
CDR3aa: CASSLGNVRAGGYTF
CDR3nt: TGTGCCAGCAGCTTAGGCAACGTGAGGGCCGGTGGCTACACCTTC

d_gene: TRBD1
abundance: -
j_gene: TRBJ2-7
v_gene: TRBV5-4
CDR3aa: CASSRDRGYEQYF
CDR3nt: TGTGCCAGCAGCCGGGACAGGGGCTACGAGCAGTACTTC

d_gene: -
abundance: -
j_gene: TRBJ1-6
v_gene: TRBV28
CDR3aa: CASSFGPGNSPLHF
CDR3nt: TGTGCCAGCAGTTTTGGGCCTGGTAATTCACCCCTCCACTTT

d_gene: TRBD1
abundance: -
j_gene: TRBJ1-2
v_gene: TRBV5-4
CDR3aa: CASSTYDRGYGYTF
CDR3nt: TGTGCCAGCAGCACCTACGACAGGGGCTATGGCTACACCTTC

d_gene: -
abundance: -
j_gene: TRBJ1-2
v_gene: TRBV6-5
CDR3aa: CASTKGLDGYTF
CDR3nt: TGTGCCAGCACCAAGGGACTCGATGGCTACACCTTC

d_gene: -
abundance: -
j_gene: TRBJ1-2
v_gene: TRBV5-1
CDR3aa: CASSLGTTDDGYTF
CDR3nt: TGCGCCAGCAGCCTCGGGACAACTGACGATGGCTACACCTTC

d_gene: -
abundance: many
j_gene: TRBJ1-2
v_gene: TRBV20-1
CDR3aa: CSAERYGYTF
CDR3nt: TGCAGTGCGGAGAGATATGGCTACACCTTC

d_gene: -
abundance: -
j_gene: TRBJ2-2
v_gene: TRBV12-3/TRBV12-4
CDR3aa: CASKKLVGELFF
CDR3nt: TGTGCCAGCAAAAAACTAGTGGGGGAGCTGTTTTTT

d_gene: -
abundance: -
j_gene: TRBJ1-6
v_gene: TRBV7-2
CDR3aa: CASSPSGVGSPLHF
CDR3nt: TGTGCCAGCAGCCCGTCCGGGGTCGGTTCACCCCTCCACTTT

d_gene: TRBD1
abundance: once
j_gene: TRBJ2-7
v_gene: TRBV5-1
CDR3aa: CASSLDPTGNDEQYF
CDR3nt: TGCGCCAGCAGCTTGGATCCGACAGGGAACGACGAGCAGTACTTC

d_gene: -
abundance: -
j_gene: TRBJ2-5
v_gene: TRBV6-5
CDR3aa: CASRLKTRSKTQYF
CDR3nt: TGTGCCAGCAGACTAAAAACTAGGTCGAAGACCCAGTACTTC

d_gene: -
abundance: -
j_gene: TRBJ2-1
v_gene: TRBV30
CDR3aa: CAWSVLGMQFF
CDR3nt: TGTGCCTGGAGTGTACTAGGAATGCAGTTCTTC

d_gene: TRBD1
abundance: -
j_gene: TRBJ1-2
v_gene: TRBV9
CDR3aa: CASSSAGTVDYGYTF
CDR3nt: TGTGCCAGCAGCTCAGCCGGGACAGTCGACTATGGCTACACCTTC

d_gene: TRBD1
abundance: -
j_gene: TRBJ1-2
v_gene: TRBV23-1
CDR3aa: CSRGAFYGYTF
CDR3nt: TGCAGCAGGGGGGCGTTCTATGGCTACACCTTC

d_gene: -
abundance: -
j_gene: TRBJ2-1
v_gene: TRBV24-1
CDR3aa: CATSDQGTLDNEQFF
CDR3nt: TGTGCCACCAGTGACCAAGGGACATTAGACAATGAGCAGTTCTTC

d_gene: -
abundance: -
j_gene: TRBJ2-2
v_gene: TRBV12-3/TRBV12-4
CDR3aa: CASSWAQAGELFF
CDR3nt: TGTGCCAGCAGTTGGGCCCAGGCCGGGGAGCTGTTTTTT

d_gene: -
abundance: -
j_gene: TRBJ1-4
v_gene: TRBV28
CDR3aa: CASSSIGSGMAQNEKLFF
CDR3nt: TGTGCCAGCAGTTCTATCGGATCCGGGATGGCCCAAAATGAAAAACTGTTTTTT

d_gene: TRBD2
abundance: -
j_gene: TRBJ2-7
v_gene: TRBV4-1
CDR3aa: CASSPRLAAYEQYF
CDR3nt: TGCGCCAGCAGCCCCAGACTAGCGGCATACGAGCAGTACTTC

d_gene: -
abundance: -
j_gene: TRBJ1-4
v_gene: TRBV29-1
CDR3aa: CSAQGTNEKLFF
CDR3nt: TGCAGCGCCCAGGGTACTAATGAAAAACTGTTTTTT

d_gene: -
abundance: -
j_gene: TRBJ2-2
v_gene: TRBV25-1
CDR3aa: CASSVLGQGKKGELFF
CDR3nt: TGTGCCAGCAGTGTACTCGGCCAGGGAAAGAAAGGGGAGCTGTTTTTT

d_gene: -
abundance: few
j_gene: TRBJ1-6
v_gene: TRBV5-1
CDR3aa: CASSQGHIMGNSPLHF
CDR3nt: TGCGCCAGCAGCCAGGGACACATTATGGGGAATTCACCCCTCCACTTT

d_gene: -
abundance: -
j_gene: TRBJ2-1
v_gene: TRBV5-1
CDR3aa: CASSRRASYEQFF
CDR3nt: TGCGCCAGCAGCCGGAGGGCTAGCTATGAGCAGTTCTTC

d_gene: TRBD1
abundance: -
j_gene: TRBJ2-1
v_gene: TRBV5-6
CDR3aa: CASSLKHRGFEQFF
CDR3nt: TGTGCCAGCAGCTTGAAGCACAGGGGGTTTGAGCAGTTCTTC

d_gene: -
abundance: few
j_gene: TRBJ1-1
v_gene: TRBV30
CDR3aa: CAWSNGGRLEAFF
CDR3nt: TGTGCCTGGAGCAACGGGGGGAGGCTAGAAGCTTTCTTT

d_gene: TRBD2
abundance: -
j_gene: TRBJ2-7
v_gene: TRBV27
CDR3aa: CASSLSLAGGPGEQYF
CDR3nt: TGTGCCAGCAGTTTATCTCTAGCGGGGGGGCCCGGAGAGCAGTACTTC

d_gene: TRBD2
abundance: -
j_gene: TRBJ2-7
v_gene: TRBV29-1
CDR3aa: CSVVSRGDEQYF
CDR3nt: TGCAGCGTTGTATCTCGGGGGGACGAGCAGTACTTC

d_gene: -
abundance: -
j_gene: TRBJ1-4
v_gene: TRBV5-1
CDR3aa: CASSLRSAEGKLFF
CDR3nt: TGCGCCAGCAGCTTGAGGTCCGCGGAGGGAAAACTGTTTTTT

d_gene: TRBD1
abundance: -
j_gene: TRBJ2-3
v_gene: TRBV7-3
CDR3aa: CASSPTTSLTGGGPDTQYF
CDR3nt: TGTGCCAGCAGCCCGACTACTAGCTTGACAGGGGGCGGACCAGATACGCAGTATTTT

d_gene: TRBD2
abundance: -
j_gene: TRBJ2-1
v_gene: TRBV28
CDR3aa: CASSSPGLAGGPEFF
CDR3nt: TGTGCCAGCAGTTCCCCTGGACTAGCGGGAGGGCCGGAGTTCTTC

d_gene: TRBD1
abundance: once
j_gene: TRBJ2-2
v_gene: TRBV7-9
CDR3aa: CASSLGGTVSTGELFF
CDR3nt: TGTGCCAGCAGCTTAGGGGGGACAGTGTCAACCGGGGAGCTGTTTTTT

d_gene: TRBD2
abundance: -
j_gene: TRBJ2-5
v_gene: TRBV29-1
CDR3aa: CSVDGGGQPQETQYF
CDR3nt: TGCAGCGTTGACGGGGGGGGGCAACCCCAAGAGACCCAGTACTTC

d_gene: -
abundance: -
j_gene: TRBJ2-1
v_gene: TRBV9
CDR3aa: CASSGSDSHNEQFF
CDR3nt: TGTGCCAGCAGCGGCTCAGACAGCCACAATGAGCAGTTCTTC

d_gene: TRBD1
abundance: few
j_gene: TRBJ2-3
v_gene: TRBV18
CDR3aa: CASSPLVAATGTDTQYF
CDR3nt: TGTGCCAGCTCACCCCTCGTTGCAGCGACAGGGACAGATACGCAGTATTTT